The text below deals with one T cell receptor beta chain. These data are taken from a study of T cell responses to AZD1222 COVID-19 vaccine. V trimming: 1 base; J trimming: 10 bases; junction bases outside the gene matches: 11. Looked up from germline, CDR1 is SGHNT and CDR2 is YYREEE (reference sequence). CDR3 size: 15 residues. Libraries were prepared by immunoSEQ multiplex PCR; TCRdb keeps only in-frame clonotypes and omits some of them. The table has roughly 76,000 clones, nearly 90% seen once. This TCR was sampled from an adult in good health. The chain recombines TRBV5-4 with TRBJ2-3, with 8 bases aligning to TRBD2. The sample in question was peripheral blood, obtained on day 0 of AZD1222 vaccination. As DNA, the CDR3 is TGTGCCAGCAGCTTGACTAGCGGTCCAGAGTTGTCGCAGTATTTT. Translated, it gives CASSLTSGPELSQYF.